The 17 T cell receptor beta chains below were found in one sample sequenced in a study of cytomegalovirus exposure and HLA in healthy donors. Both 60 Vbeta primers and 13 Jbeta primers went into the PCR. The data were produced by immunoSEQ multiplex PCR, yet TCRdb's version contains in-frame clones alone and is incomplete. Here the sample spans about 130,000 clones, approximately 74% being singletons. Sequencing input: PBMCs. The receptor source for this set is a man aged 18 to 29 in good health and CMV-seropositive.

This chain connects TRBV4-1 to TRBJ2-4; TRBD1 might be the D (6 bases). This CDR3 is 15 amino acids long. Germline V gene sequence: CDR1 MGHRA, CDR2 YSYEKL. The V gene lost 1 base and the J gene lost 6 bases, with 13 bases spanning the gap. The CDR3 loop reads CASSQVGTTGNIQYF. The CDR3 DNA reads TGCGCCAGCAGCCAAGTGGGGACGACAGGAAACATTCAGTACTTC.

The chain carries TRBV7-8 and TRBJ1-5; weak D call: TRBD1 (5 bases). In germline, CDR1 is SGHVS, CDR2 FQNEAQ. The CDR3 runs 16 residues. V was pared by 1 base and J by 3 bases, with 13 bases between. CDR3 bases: TGTGCCAGCAGCTTAGGACAGATCATAGACAATCAGCCCCAGCATTTT. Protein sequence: CASSLGQIIDNQPQHF.

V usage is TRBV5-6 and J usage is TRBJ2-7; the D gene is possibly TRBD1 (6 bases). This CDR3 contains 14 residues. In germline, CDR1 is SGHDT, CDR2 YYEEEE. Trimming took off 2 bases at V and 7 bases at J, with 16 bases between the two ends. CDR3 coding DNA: TGTGCCAGCAGCTTTGCCAGGGGAGTGGGGGAGCAGTACTTC. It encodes CASSFARGVGEQYF.

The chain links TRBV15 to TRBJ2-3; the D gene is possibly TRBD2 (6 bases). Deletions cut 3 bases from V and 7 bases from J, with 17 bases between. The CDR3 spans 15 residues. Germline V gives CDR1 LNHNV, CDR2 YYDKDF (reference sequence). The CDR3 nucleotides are TGTGCCACCAGCAGCCAAAGGGAGGTCCTCCATACGCAGTATTTT. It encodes CATSSQREVLHTQYF. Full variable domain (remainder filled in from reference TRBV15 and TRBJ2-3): DAMVIQNPRYQVTQFGKPVTLSCSQTLNHNVMYWYQQKSSQAPKLLFHYYDKDFNNEADTPDNFQSRRPNTSFCFLDIRSPGLGDTAMYLCATSSQREVLHTQYFGPGTRLTVL.

CDR3 bases: TGTGCCAGCAGCGTACTTGGACAAACGCAGTATTTT. As protein: CASSVLGQTQYF. The gene calls are TRBV9 and TRBJ2-3, with D possibly being TRBD1 (5 bases). The CDR3 is 12 residues long. Germline CDR1 and CDR2: SGDLS and YYNGEE. The V gene lost 1 base and the J gene lost 9 bases, with 9 bases spanning the gap.

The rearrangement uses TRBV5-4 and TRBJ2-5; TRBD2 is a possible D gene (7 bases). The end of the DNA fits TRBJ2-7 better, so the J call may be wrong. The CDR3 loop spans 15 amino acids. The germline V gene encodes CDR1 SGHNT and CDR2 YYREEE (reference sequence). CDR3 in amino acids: CASSRWGGARYEQYF. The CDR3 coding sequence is TGTGCCAGCAGCAGGTGGGGGGGGGCCCGCTACGAGCAGTACTTC.

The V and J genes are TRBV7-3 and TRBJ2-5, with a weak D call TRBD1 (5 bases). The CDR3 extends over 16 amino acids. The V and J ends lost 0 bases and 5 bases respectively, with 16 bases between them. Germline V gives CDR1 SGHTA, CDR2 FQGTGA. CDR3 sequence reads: CASSLTPSGFRETQYF. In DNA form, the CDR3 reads TGTGCCAGCAGCTTAACGCCTTCAGGGTTTCGGGAGACCCAGTACTTC.

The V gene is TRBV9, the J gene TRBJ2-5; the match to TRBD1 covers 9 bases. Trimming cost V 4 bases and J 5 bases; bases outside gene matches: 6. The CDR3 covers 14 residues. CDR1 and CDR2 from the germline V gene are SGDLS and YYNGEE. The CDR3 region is CASSSGTGIETQYF. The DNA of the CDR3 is TGTGCCAGCAGCTCGGGGACAGGGATCGAGACCCAGTACTTC.

CDR3 sequence: CASSTTGSLTTDTQYF. The CDR3 region has the DNA TGTGCCAGCAGTACTACAGGGTCTTTAACCACAGATACGCAGTATTTT. The V call is TRBV28, the J call TRBJ2-3; the D gene is possibly TRBD1 (6 bases). CDR3 length: 16 amino acids. Trimming left V 5 bases short and J 2 bases short, with 17 bases between. Germline V lookup: CDR1 MDHEN, CDR2 SYDVKM. Together with reference TRBV28 and TRBJ2-3, the CDR3 gives the full variable domain: DVKVTQSSRYLVKRTGEKVFLECVQDMDHENMFWYRQDPGLGLRLIYFSYDVKMKEKGDIPEGYSVSREKKERFSLILESASTNQTSMYLCASSTTGSLTTDTQYFGPGTRLTVL.

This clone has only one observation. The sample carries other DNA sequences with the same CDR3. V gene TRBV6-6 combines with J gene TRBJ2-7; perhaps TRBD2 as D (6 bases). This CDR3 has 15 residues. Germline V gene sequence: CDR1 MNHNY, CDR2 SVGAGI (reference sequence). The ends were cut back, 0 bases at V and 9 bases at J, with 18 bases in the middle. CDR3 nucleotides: TGTGCCAGCAGTTACTCCGGGACTGACCCGGGAATGCAGTACTTC. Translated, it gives CASSYSGTDPGMQYF.

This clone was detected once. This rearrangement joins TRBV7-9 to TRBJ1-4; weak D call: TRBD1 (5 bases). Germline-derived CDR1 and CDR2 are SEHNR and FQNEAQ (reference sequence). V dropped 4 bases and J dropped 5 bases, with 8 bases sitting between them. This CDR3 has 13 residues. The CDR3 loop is CASSSPGNEKLFF. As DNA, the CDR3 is TGTGCCAGCAGCTCCCCAGGGAATGAAAAACTGTTTTTT.

CDR3 DNA: TGTGCCAGCAGTTTCCCCAGGGAACCGACTTACGAGCAGTACTTC. Protein sequence: CASSFPREPTYEQYF. The genes are TRBV6-6 and TRBJ2-7; possible D gene TRBD1, 5 bases. Per the germline V gene, CDR1 is MNHNY and CDR2 is SVGAGI (reference sequence). The germline V and J ends were trimmed by 4 bases and 4 bases, with 17 bases remaining between them. The CDR3 extends over 15 amino acids.

The CDR3: CASSFSGSKTHTDTQYF. The CDR3 DNA follows: TGTGCCAGCAGTTTTAGCGGGAGCAAAACTCACACAGATACGCAGTATTTT. The V call is TRBV11-2, the J call TRBJ2-3, with 9 positions matching TRBD2. The germline V gene encodes CDR1 SGHAT and CDR2 FQNNGV. With V trimmed by 6 bases and J by 2 bases, 12 bases remained unmatched. This CDR3 spans 17 amino acids.

The CDR3 spells CASSPNPVYEQYF. Here the CDR3 DNA reads TGTGCCAGCAGTCCAAACCCAGTCTACGAGCAGTACTTC. The V call is TRBV27, the J call TRBJ2-7, with D unclear. V shed 5 bases and J shed 3 bases, with 11 bases lying between them. The germline gives CDR1 MNHEY, CDR2 SMNVEV (reference sequence). The CDR3 sequence is 13 residues long.

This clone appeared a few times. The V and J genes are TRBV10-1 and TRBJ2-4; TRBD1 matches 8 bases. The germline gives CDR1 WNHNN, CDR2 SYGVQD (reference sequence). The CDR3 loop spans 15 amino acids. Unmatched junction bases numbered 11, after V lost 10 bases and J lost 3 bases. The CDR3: CAIRRDRSIKNIQYF. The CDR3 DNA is TGCGCCATCCGGCGGGACAGGAGTATCAAAAACATTCAGTACTTC.

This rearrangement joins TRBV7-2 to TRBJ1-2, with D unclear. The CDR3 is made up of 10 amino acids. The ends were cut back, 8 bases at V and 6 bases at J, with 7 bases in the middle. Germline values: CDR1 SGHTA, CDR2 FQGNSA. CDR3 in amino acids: CASAQNGYTF. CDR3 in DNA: TGTGCCAGCGCACAGAATGGCTACACCTTC.

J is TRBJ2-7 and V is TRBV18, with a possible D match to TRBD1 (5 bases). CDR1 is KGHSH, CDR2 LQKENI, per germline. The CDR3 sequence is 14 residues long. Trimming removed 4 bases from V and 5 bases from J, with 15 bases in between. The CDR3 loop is CASSRGSLYDEQYF. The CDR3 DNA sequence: TGTGCCAGCTCACGGGGCAGTCTGTATGACGAGCAGTACTTC.